The 25 T cell receptor beta chains reported below all come from one sample, sequenced in a study of OX40 agonist ivuxolimab in advanced cancers. Using immunoSEQ multiplex PCR, the repertoire was profiled, and TCRdb retains in-frame clones only, with some absent. The sample shows roughly 26,000 clones, around nine tenths of them seen only once. Sequences were derived from CD4+ or CD8+ T cells sorted from blood, sampled in a trial of the OX40 agonist ivuxolimab. These receptors were obtained from an adult with an advanced solid tumor such as melanoma, head and neck, liver or kidney cancer.

The V gene is TRBV5-6, the J gene TRBJ1-2; TRBD1 might be the D (5 bases). Germline V gene sequence: CDR1 SGHDT, CDR2 YYEEEE. The V gene lost 4 bases and the J gene lost 5 bases, with 15 bases spanning the gap. CDR3 length: 14 amino acids. CDR3 amino acids: CASSRFGGGYGYTF. The CDR3 bases are TGTGCCAGCAGCCGTTTTGGGGGTGGTTATGGCTACACCTTC.

In this sample, this clone turned up once. The chain couples TRBV29-1 to TRBJ2-1; 14 positions agree with TRBD2. The CDR3 totals 17 residues. V lost 7 bases, J lost 3 bases, and 11 bases stayed unmatched. From germline, CDR1 is SQVTM and CDR2 ANQGSEA. In DNA, the CDR3 is TGCAGCGCGTACGGACTAGCGGGAGGAAGATTCTACAATGAGCAGTTCTTC. Its translation is CSAYGLAGGRFYNEQFF.

This sequence joins TRBV5-4 and TRBJ2-7, with D unclear. V gave up 4 bases and J gave up 0 bases, with 17 bases separating them. The length of the CDR3 is 16 residues. CDR1 is SGHNT, CDR2 YYREEE, per germline (reference sequence). The CDR3 nucleotides read TGTGCCAGCAGCGTCGACTTAGGATCGGTCTCCTACGAGCAGTACTTC. Translation gives CASSVDLGSVSYEQYF.

This clone was seen only once. The CDR3 region is CASSFYKGKETQYF. The DNA for the CDR3 is TGTGCCAGCAGTTTCTACAAAGGAAAAGAGACCCAGTACTTC. The chain combines TRBV28 with TRBJ2-5; D ambiguous. The CDR3 has 14 residues. V was pared by 3 bases and J by 3 bases, with 11 bases between. CDR1 and CDR2 (germline): MDHEN, SYDVKM.

The V gene is TRBV15, the J gene TRBJ1-2; the D gene is possibly TRBD1 (5 bases). The germline V gene has CDR1 LNHNV and CDR2 YYDKDF (reference sequence). Trimming took off 5 bases at V and 6 bases at J, with 19 bases between the two ends. The CDR3 extends over 15 amino acids. The CDR3 sequence: CATSPEEAGLDGYTF. As DNA, the CDR3 is TGTGCCACCAGCCCAGAGGAAGCAGGGTTGGATGGCTACACCTTC.

The rearrangement uses TRBV9 and TRBJ2-2, with 11 bases aligning to TRBD2. The CDR3 contains 15 residues. Germline V gene sequence: CDR1 SGDLS, CDR2 YYNGEE. The V gene end was trimmed by 1 base and the J gene end by 6 bases; junction bases not matched to a gene: 2. For the CDR3, the DNA is TGTGCCAGCAGCGTATTAGCGGGGGGGCCCGGGGAGCTGTTTTTT. Protein product: CASSVLAGGPGELFF.

The gene calls are TRBV4-3 and TRBJ2-7; D perhaps matches TRBD2 (6 bases). V lost 4 bases and J lost 0, with 7 bases in between. The CDR3 consists of 13 residues. Per the germline V gene, CDR1 is LGHNA and CDR2 is YSLEER. CDR3 nucleotides: TGCGCCAGCAGCCCTAGCGCCTCCTACGAGCAGTACTTC. It codes for CASSPSASYEQYF.

This chain connects TRBV6-1 to TRBJ1-2; 7 bases agree with TRBD1. This CDR3 is built from 14 residues. The junction had 8 bases not matched to a gene; V was cut back by 4 bases and J by 6 bases. Germline CDR1 and CDR2: MNHNS and SASEGT. The CDR3 loop reads CASSARGEADGYTF. The DNA of the CDR3 is TGTGCCAGCAGTGCCAGGGGGGAGGCGGATGGCTACACCTTC.

The chain links TRBV7-9 to TRBJ1-2; D gene ambiguous. Trimming removed 5 bases from V and 6 bases from J, with 13 bases in between. This CDR3 is 13 amino acids long. Germline-derived CDR1 and CDR2 are SEHNR and FQNEAQ (reference sequence). CDR3 protein: CASSPGRLDGYTF. CDR3 nucleotide sequence: TGTGCCAGCAGCCCCGGGCGTCTAGATGGCTACACCTTC.

V usage is TRBV27 and J usage is TRBJ2-3, with D tentatively TRBD2 (8 bases). Germline CDR1 and CDR2: MNHEY and SMNVEV (reference sequence). CDR3 length: 17 residues. With 4 bases removed from V and 4 bases from J, the gap between germline ends came to 21 bases. The chain's CDR3 is CASSSPGGAGGADTQYF. CDR3 DNA sequence: TGTGCCAGCAGTTCCCCAGGGGGGGCGGGAGGAGCAGATACGCAGTATTTT.

The chain recombines TRBV9 with TRBJ1-5, with D unclear. Trimming stripped 0 bases from V and 7 bases from J, with 17 bases between. Germline CDR1 reads SGDLS; CDR2 reads YYNGEE. This CDR3 is 16 amino acids long. The CDR3 nucleotides read TGTGCCAGCAGCGTAGATTCGGGAGCGGGGATACAGCCCCAGCATTTT. It specifies CASSVDSGAGIQPQHF.

This clone was seen a single time. V gene TRBV7-8 combines with J gene TRBJ2-6; D possibly corresponds to TRBD2 (5 bases). Between the trimmed V and J ends, which lost 4 bases and 3 bases, there was a span of 16 bases. The CDR3 spans 17 residues. Germline V lookup: CDR1 SGHVS, CDR2 FQNEAQ. The DNA for the CDR3 is TGTGCCAGCAGCTGGTCTCCAACTGGAGGTGGGGCCAACGTCCTGACTTTC. Translation gives CASSWSPTGGGANVLTF.

The rearrangement links TRBV19 to TRBJ1-5; TRBD1 matches at 8 bases. The V gene end was trimmed by 3 bases and the J gene end by 6 bases; junction bases not matched to a gene: 4. This CDR3 contains 14 residues. Germline V lookup: CDR1 LNHDA, CDR2 SQIVND (reference sequence). Written as DNA, the CDR3 is TGTGCCAGTAGTATGGGGACAGGTCTTCAGCCCCAGCATTTT. The encoded protein is CASSMGTGLQPQHF.

The rearrangement links TRBV6-1 to TRBJ1-5, with D uncertain. V lost 2 bases and J lost 0, with 17 bases in between. CDR1 MNHNS and CDR2 SASEGT come from the germline V gene. The CDR3 has 18 amino acids. CDR3 sequence reads: CASSESTRQHYSNQPQHF. CDR3 nucleotide sequence: TGTGCCAGCAGTGAAAGTACGAGGCAGCATTATAGCAATCAGCCCCAGCATTTT.

This sequence joins TRBV19 and TRBJ1-1, with 9 bases lining up with TRBD1. Germline trimming cut 10 bases from V and 6 bases from J; bases unmatched to any gene: 9. The CDR3 sequence is 13 residues long. CDR1 is LNHDA, CDR2 SQIVND, per germline (reference sequence). The CDR3 here is CATDTGGAAEAFF. For the CDR3, the DNA is TGTGCCACCGACACAGGGGGCGCGGCTGAAGCTTTCTTT.

The CDR3 coding sequence is TGTGCCAGCTCACTACCCCAGTGGGAGGGCCACAACGAGCAGTACTTC. Amino acid sequence: CASSLPQWEGHNEQYF. V gene TRBV18 combines with J gene TRBJ2-7; 7 bases are shared with TRBD2. This CDR3 contains 16 residues. J lost 5 bases, V lost 4 bases, and 14 bases had no gene match. Germline CDR1 and CDR2: KGHSH and LQKENI.

The rearrangement uses TRBV18 and TRBJ2-5; TRBD2 aligns across 7 bases. The V gene's germline CDR1 is KGHSH and CDR2 LQKENI. V was clipped by 9 bases and J by 5 bases; unmatched bases: 33. This CDR3 region has 21 residues. The chain's CDR3 is CASLGPGVLPKKREPEETQYF. CDR3 sequence (DNA): TGTGCCAGTCTAGGCCCCGGCGTACTCCCGAAAAAGCGGGAACCGGAGGAGACCCAGTACTTC. Combining the CDR3 with reference TRBV18 and TRBJ2-5 gives the whole variable domain NAGVMQNPRHLVRRRGQEARLRCSPMKGHSHVYWYRQLPEEGLKFMVYLQKENIIDESGMPKERFSAEFPKEGPSILRIQQVVRGDSAAYFCASLGPGVLPKKREPEETQYFGPGTRLLVL.

The table lists this clone with a count of one. The V gene is TRBV7-9, the J gene TRBJ2-7, with D tentatively TRBD1 or TRBD2 (5 bases each). CDR3 length: 15 amino acids. Germline V CDR1 and CDR2: SEHNR, FQNEAQ (reference sequence). Trimming left V 6 bases short and J 2 bases short, with 17 bases between. The DNA of the CDR3 is TGTGCCAGCAGGAGAGAAGGGGCGAGGGCCTACGAGCAGTACTTC. It translates to CASRREGARAYEQYF.

The chain combines TRBV28 with TRBJ1-6; D call uncertain. The CDR3 runs to 9 residues. Germline values: CDR1 MDHEN, CDR2 SYDVKM. V gave up 8 bases and J gave up 12 bases, with 5 bases separating them. The CDR3 sequence is CASGLPLHF. The CDR3 coding sequence is TGTGCCAGCGGCTTACCCCTCCACTTT. The complete variable domain, with remaining parts taken from reference TRBV28 and TRBJ1-6, reads DVKVTQSSRYLVKRTGEKVFLECVQDMDHENMFWYRQDPGLGLRLIYFSYDVKMKEKGDIPEGYSVSREKKERFSLILESASTNQTSMYLCASGLPLHFGNGTRLTVT.

The chain employs TRBV11-1 and TRBJ2-3; D not certain. Germline assignment: CDR1 SGHAT and CDR2 FQDESV (reference sequence). The CDR3 extends over 15 amino acids. The V gene lost 4 bases and the J gene lost 3 bases, with 14 bases spanning the gap. This CDR3 is CASSWDSRETDTQYF. In DNA, the CDR3 is TGTGCCAGCAGCTGGGATAGCAGAGAAACAGATACGCAGTATTTT.

The rearrangement links TRBV30 to TRBJ2-3; a possible D gene is TRBD2 (5 bases). The CDR3 consists of 13 residues. V was clipped by 0 bases and J by 5 bases, with 9 bases between them. Germline CDR1 and CDR2: GTSNPN and SVGIG (reference sequence). The CDR3, as DNA: TGTGCCTGGAGTGTAATTGGAGGAGATACGCAGTATTTT. This translates into CAWSVIGGDTQYF. The full variable domain, completed using reference TRBV30 and TRBJ2-3, is SQTIHQWPATLVQPVGSPLSLECTVEGTSNPNLYWYRQAAGRGLQLLFYSVGIGQISSEVPQNLSASRPQDRQFILSSKKLLLSDSGFYLCAWSVIGGDTQYFGPGTRLTVL.

The CDR3 DNA sequence: TGTGCCAGCAGTGAAGGAGCGGGGGCCAACTACGAGCAGTACTTC. Encoded protein: CASSEGAGANYEQYF. The V call is TRBV2, the J call TRBJ2-7, with 8 bases lining up with TRBD2. V was clipped by 1 base and J by 3 bases; unmatched bases: 5. Germline V gene data show CDR1 as SNHLY and CDR2 as FYNNEI. The CDR3 sequence is 15 residues long.

The chain uses TRBV7-2 and TRBJ2-7; TRBD1 matches 9 bases. This CDR3 region has 13 residues. V dropped 5 bases and J dropped 1; count of bases not matched to a gene: 0. From germline, CDR1 is SGHTA and CDR2 FQGNSA. The CDR3 sequence: CASSGTGSYEQYF. In nucleotides, the CDR3 is TGTGCCAGCAGCGGGACAGGGTCCTACGAGCAGTACTTC.

This clone is a singleton in its sample. The gene calls are TRBV5-4 and TRBJ1-2; TRBD1 matches at 7 bases. With 0 bases clipped from V and 4 bases from J, the junction kept 3 bases outside the gene matches. Looked up from germline, CDR1 is SGHNT and CDR2 is YYREEE (reference sequence). This CDR3 is built from 14 residues. The CDR3 region has the DNA TGTGCCAGCAGCTTGGTCGCAGGGGGCTATGGCTACACCTTC. Translation: CASSLVAGGYGYTF.

The genes are TRBV2 and TRBJ1-2; the D is unclear. V dropped 8 bases and J dropped 3 bases, with 22 bases sitting between them. The germline V gene has CDR1 SNHLY and CDR2 FYNNEI. This CDR3 has 16 residues. The CDR3: CASDGATRGEDYGYTF. The CDR3 DNA follows: TGTGCCAGCGATGGAGCGACACGAGGAGAGGACTATGGCTACACCTTC.